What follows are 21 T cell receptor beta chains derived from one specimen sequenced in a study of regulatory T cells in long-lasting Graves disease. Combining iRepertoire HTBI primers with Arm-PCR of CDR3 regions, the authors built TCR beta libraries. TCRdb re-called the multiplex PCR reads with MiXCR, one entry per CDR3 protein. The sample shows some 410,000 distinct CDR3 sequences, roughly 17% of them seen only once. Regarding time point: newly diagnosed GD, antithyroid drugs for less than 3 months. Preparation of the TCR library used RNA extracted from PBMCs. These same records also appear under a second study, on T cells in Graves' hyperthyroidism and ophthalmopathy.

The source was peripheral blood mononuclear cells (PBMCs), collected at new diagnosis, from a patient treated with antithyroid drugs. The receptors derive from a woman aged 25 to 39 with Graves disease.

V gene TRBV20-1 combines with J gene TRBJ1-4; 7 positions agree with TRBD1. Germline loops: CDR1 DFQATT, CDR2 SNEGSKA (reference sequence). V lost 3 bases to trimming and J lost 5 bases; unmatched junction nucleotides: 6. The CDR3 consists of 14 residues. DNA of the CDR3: TGCAGTGCTAGCCCCAGGACAGGAAATGAAAAACTGTTTTTT. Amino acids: CSASPRTGNEKLFF.

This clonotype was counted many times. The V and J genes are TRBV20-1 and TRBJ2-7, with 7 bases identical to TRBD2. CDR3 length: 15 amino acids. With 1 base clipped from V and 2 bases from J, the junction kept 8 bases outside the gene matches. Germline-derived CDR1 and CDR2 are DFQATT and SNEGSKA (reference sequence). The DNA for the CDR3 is TGCAGTGCTAGAGCGGCTAGCGGTCCCACCTACGAGCAGTACTTC. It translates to CSARAASGPTYEQYF.

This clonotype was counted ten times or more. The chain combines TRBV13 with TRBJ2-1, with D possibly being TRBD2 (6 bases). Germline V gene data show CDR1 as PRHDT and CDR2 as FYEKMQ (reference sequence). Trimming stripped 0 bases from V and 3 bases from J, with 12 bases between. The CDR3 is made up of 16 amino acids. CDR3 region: CASSLGSSAFYNEQFF. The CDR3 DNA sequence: TGTGCCAGCAGCTTAGGGTCTAGCGCATTCTACAATGAGCAGTTCTTC. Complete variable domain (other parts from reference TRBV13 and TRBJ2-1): AAGVIQSPRHLIKEKRETATLKCYPIPRHDTVYWYQQGPGQDPQFLISFYEKMQSDKGSIPDRFSAQQFSDYHSELNMSSLELGDSALYFCASSLGSSAFYNEQFFGPGTRLTVL.

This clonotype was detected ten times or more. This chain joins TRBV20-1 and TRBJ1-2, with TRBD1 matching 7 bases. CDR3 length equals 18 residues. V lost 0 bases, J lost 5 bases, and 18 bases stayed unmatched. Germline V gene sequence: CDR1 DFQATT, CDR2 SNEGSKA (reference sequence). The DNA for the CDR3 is TGCAGTGCTAGAGATCGGCCCCAGTTCAGGGGGGGACGTTATGGCTACACCTTC. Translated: CSARDRPQFRGGRYGYTF.

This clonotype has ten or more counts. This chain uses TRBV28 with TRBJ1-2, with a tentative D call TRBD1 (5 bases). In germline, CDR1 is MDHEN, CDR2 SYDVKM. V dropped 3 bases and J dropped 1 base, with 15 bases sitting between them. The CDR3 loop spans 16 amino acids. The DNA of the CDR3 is TGTGCCAGCAGTTTCTTAGTGAGACAGAATAACTATGGCTACACCTTC. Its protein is CASSFLVRQNNYGYTF.

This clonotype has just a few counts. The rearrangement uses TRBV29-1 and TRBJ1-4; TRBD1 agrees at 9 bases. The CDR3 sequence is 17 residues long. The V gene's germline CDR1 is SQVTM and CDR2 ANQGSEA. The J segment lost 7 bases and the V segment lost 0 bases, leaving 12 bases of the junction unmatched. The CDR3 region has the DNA TGCAGCGTTGAAGAGGGGACAGGGAGGGGTGTTAGTGAAAAACTGTTTTTT. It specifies CSVEEGTGRGVSEKLFF.

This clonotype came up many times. The CDR3 DNA sequence: TGTGCCAGCAGCTTAGCGGGAACTTCTAATGGCTACACCTTC. Its protein is CASSLAGTSNGYTF. The V and J genes are TRBV11-2 and TRBJ1-2; D remains unclear. V lost 1 base and J lost 6, with 12 bases in between. CDR3 length: 14 residues. Per germline, CDR1 SGHAT and CDR2 FQNNGV.

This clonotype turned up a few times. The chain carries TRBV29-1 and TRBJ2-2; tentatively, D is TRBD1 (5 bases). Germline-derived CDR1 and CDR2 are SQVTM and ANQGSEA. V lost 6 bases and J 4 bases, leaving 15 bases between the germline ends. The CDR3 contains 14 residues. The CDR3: CSVAHRTLTGELFF. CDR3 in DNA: TGCAGCGTCGCGCACCGGACACTCACCGGGGAGCTGTTTTTT.

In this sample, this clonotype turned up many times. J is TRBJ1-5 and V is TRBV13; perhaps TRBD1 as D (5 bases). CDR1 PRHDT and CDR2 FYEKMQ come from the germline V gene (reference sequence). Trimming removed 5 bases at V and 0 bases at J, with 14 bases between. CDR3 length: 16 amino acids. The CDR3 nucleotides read TGTGCCAGCAGCCAGGGACCGGGGCATAGCAATCAGCCCCAGCATTTT. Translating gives CASSQGPGHSNQPQHF.

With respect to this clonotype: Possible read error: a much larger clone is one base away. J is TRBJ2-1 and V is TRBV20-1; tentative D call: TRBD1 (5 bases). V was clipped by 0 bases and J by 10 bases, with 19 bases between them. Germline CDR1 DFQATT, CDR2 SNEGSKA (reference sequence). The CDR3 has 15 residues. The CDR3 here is CSARDAGLDLNEQFF. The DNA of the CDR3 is TGCAGTGCTAGAGATGCAGGGCTCGACCTGAACGAGCAGTTCTTC.

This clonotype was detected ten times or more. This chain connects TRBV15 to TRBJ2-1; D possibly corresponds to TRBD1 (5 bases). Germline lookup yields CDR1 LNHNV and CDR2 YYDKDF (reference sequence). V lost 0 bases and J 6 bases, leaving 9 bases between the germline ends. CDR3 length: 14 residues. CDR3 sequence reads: CATSRDQGSNEQFF. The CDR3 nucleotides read TGTGCCACCAGCAGAGATCAGGGAAGCAATGAGCAGTTCTTC. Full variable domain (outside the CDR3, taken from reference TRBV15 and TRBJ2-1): DAMVIQNPRYQVTQFGKPVTLSCSQTLNHNVMYWYQQKSSQAPKLLFHYYDKDFNNEADTPDNFQSRRPNTSFCFLDIRSPGLGDTAMYLCATSRDQGSNEQFFGPGTRLTVL.

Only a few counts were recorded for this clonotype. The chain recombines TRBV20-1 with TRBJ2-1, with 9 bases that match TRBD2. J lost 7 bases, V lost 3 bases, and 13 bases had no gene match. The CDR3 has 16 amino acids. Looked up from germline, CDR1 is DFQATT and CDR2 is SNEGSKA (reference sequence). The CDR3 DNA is TGCAGTGCTAGCGGAGGGGGGAGCGGGAGGAAGAATGAGCAGTTCTTC. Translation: CSASGGGSGRKNEQFF.

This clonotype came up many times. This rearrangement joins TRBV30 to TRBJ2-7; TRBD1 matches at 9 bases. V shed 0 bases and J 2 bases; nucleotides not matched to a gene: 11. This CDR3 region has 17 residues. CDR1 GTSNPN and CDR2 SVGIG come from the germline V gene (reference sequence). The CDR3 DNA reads TGTGCCTGGAGTGTACTTGGTCTCCGGGACAGGGCCTACGAGCAGTACTTC. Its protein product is CAWSVLGLRDRAYEQYF.

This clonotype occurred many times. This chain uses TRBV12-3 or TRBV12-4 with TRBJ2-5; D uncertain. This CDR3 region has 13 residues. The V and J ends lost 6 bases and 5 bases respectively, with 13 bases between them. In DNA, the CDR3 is TGTGCCAGCAGAACCCCATTTGGGGAGACCCAGTACTTC. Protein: CASRTPFGETQYF.

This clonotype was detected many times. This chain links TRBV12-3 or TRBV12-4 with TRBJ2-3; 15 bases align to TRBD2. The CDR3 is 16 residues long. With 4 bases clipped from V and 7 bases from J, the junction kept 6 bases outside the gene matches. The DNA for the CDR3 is TGTGCCAGCAGTTGGACTAGCGGGAGGGCCTTTTATACGCAGTATTTT. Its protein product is CASSWTSGRAFYTQYF.

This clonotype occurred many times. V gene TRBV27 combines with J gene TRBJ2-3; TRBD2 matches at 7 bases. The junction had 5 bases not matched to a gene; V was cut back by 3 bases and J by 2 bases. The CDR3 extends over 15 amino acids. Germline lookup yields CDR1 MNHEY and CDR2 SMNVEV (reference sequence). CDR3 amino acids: CASSFGTTYTDTQYF. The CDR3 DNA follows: TGTGCCAGCAGTTTTGGGACTACTTACACAGATACGCAGTATTTT.

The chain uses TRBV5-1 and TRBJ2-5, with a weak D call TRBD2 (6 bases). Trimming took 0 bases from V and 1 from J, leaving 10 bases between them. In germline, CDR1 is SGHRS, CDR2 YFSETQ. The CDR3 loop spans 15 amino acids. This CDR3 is CASSLEVGGQETQYF. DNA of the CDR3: TGCGCCAGCAGCTTGGAGGTGGGGGGCCAAGAGACCCAGTACTTC.

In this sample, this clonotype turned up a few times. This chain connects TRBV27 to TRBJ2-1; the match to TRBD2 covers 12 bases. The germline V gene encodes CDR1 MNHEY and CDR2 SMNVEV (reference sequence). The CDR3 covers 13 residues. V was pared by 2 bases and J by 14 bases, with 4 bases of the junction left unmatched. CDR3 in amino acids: CASSLRLAGAEFF. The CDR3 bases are TGTGCCAGCAGTTTAAGACTAGCGGGAGCGGAGTTCTTC.

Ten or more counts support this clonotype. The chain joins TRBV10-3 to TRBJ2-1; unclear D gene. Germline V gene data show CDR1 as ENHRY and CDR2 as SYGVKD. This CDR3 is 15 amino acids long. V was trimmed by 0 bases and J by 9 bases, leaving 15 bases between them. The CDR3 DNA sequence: TGTGCCATCAGTGAGTCCGGACGGAATAATGGTGAGCAGTTCTTC. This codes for CAISESGRNNGEQFF.

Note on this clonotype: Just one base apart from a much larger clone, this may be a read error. CDR3 nucleotides: TGTGCCAGCTCGCCTGACGGGGGGGCTCGTGGCTACACCTTC. It specifies CASSPDGGARGYTF. The chain joins TRBV18 to TRBJ1-2; D may be TRBD1 (6 bases). The CDR3 loop spans 14 amino acids. Germline V gene lookup returns CDR1 KGHSH and CDR2 LQKENI. The V gene lost 6 bases and the J gene lost 7 bases, with 18 bases spanning the gap.

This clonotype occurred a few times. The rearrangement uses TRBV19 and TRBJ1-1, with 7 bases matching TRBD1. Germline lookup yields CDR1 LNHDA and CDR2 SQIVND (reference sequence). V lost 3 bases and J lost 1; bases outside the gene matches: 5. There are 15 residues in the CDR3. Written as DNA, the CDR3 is TGTGCCAGTAGTATTAACAGGGGTGCGAACACTGAAGCTTTCTTT. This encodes CASSINRGANTEAFF. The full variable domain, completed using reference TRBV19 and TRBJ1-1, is DGGITQSPKYLFRKEGQNVTLSCEQNLNHDAMYWYRQDPGQGLRLIYYSQIVNDFQKGDIAEGYSVSREKKESFPLTVTSAQKNPTAFYLCASSINRGANTEAFFGQGTRLTVV.